This TCR beta chain came from a study of CD8 T cells in ankylosing spondylitis. Points from the study as a whole: Ankylosing spondylitis blood appeared to carry a characteristic TCR beta motif of several highly homologous variants.

Each CDR3 protein gets one entry after TCRdb re-called the 5' RACE reads with MiXCR. The sample shows about 540,000 distinct CDR3 sequences, roughly 12% of them seen only once. With regard to this clonotype: Its target is not known.

V was cut by 5 bases and J by 3 bases, with 14 bases left in between. The CDR3 spans 14 residues. The TCR sequence derives from a male donor with ankylosing spondylitis. V is TRBV12-3 or TRBV12-4 and J is TRBJ2-7, with D perhaps matching TRBD1 (5 bases). Sequencing was done on a sample of blood, either unsorted or a sorted T cell fraction (not recorded which). In DNA form, the CDR3 reads TGTGCCAGCAGTACGGACATTCGAGTCTACGAGCAGTACTTC. It encodes CASSTDIRVYEQYF.